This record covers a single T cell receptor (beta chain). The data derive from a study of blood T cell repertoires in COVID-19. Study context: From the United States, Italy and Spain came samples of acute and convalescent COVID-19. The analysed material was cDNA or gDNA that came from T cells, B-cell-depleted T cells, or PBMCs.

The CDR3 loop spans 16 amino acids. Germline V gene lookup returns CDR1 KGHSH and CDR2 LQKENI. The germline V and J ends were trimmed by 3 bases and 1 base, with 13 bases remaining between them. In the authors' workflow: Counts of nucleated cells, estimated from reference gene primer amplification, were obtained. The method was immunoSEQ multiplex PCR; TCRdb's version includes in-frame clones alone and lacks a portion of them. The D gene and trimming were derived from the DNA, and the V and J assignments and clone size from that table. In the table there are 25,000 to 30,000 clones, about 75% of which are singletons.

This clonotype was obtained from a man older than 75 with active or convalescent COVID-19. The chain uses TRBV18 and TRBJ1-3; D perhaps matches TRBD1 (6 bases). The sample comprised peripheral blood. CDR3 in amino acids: CASSPGEGDSGNTIYF. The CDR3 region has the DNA TGTGCCAGCTCACCTGGAGAGGGGGATTCTGGAAACACCATATATTTT.